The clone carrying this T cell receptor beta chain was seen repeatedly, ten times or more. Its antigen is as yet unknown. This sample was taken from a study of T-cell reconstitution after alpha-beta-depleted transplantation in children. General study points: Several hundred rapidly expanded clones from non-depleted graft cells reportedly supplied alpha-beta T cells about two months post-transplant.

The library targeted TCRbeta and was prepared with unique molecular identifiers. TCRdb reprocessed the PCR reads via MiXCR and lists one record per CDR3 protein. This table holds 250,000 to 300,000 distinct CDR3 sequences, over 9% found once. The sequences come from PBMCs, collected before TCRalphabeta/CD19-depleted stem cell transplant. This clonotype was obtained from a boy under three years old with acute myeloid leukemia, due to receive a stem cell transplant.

The CDR3 DNA follows: TGTGCCAGCAGTAGGGCCAGAATCGGCTCCTACGAGCAGTACTTC. Amino acid sequence: CASSRARIGSYEQYF. The chain joins TRBV27 to TRBJ2-7; D uncertain. The germline V gene has CDR1 MNHEY and CDR2 SMNVEV (reference sequence). V lost 5 bases to trimming and J lost 0 bases, with 14 bases between them. The CDR3 loop spans 15 amino acids.